This T cell receptor (beta chain) was recovered during a study of cytomegalovirus exposure and HLA in healthy donors. Points on this clone: Its target is not known.

The study, taken as a whole, reports: Researchers reportedly found TCR beta sequences accurately predicted most subjects' HLA-A and HLA-B alleles.

Use of 60 Vbeta and 13 Jbeta primers characterized the PCR. Libraries were prepared by immunoSEQ multiplex PCR; TCRdb keeps only in-frame clonotypes and omits some of them. This table has some 250,000 clones, roughly 87% appearing once. The receptor's source is a middle-aged woman in good health and CMV-seropositive. Specimen: PBMCs.

CDR3 protein: CAWKPGQGTYEQYF. As DNA, the CDR3 is TGTGCCTGGAAACCGGGACAGGGGACCTACGAGCAGTACTTC. The chain carries TRBV30 and TRBJ2-5; 10 nucleotides line up with TRBD1. The end of the DNA fits TRBJ2-7 better, so the J call may be wrong. Germline-derived CDR1 and CDR2 are GTSNPN and SVGIG (reference sequence). The CDR3 sequence is 14 residues long.